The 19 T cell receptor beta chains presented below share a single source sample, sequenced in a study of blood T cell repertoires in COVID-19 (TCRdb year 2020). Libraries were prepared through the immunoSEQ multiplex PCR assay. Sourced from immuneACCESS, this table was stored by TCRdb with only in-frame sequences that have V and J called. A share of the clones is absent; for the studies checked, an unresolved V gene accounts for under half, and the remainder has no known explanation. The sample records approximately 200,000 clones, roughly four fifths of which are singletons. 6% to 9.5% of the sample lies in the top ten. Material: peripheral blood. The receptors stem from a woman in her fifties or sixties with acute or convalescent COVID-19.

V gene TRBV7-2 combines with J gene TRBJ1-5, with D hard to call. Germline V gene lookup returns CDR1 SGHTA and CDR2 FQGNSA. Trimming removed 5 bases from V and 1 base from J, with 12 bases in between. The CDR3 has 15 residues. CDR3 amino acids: CASSRIPRSNQPQHF. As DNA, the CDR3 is TGTGCCAGCAGCCGTATACCCAGAAGCAATCAGCCCCAGCATTTT.

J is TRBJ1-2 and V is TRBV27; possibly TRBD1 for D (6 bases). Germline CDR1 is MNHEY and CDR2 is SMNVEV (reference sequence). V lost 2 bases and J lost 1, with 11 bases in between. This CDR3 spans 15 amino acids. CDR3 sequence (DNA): TGTGCCAGCAGTTTACTACAGGGATTTAACTATGGCTACACCTTC. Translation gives CASSLLQGFNYGYTF.

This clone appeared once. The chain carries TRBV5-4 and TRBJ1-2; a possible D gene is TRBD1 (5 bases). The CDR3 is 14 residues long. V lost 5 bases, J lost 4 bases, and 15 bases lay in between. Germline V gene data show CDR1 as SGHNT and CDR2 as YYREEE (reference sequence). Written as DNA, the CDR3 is TGTGCCAGCAGTTTTGACAGCGCAGGCTATGGCTACACCTTC. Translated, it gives CASSFDSAGYGYTF.

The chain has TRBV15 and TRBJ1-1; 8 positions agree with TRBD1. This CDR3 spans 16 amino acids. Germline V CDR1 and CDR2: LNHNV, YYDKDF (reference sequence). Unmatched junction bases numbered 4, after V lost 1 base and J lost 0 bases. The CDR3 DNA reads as TGTGCCACCAGCAGAGGGCCGGGACAGGTGAACACTGAAGCTTTCTTT. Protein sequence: CATSRGPGQVNTEAFF.

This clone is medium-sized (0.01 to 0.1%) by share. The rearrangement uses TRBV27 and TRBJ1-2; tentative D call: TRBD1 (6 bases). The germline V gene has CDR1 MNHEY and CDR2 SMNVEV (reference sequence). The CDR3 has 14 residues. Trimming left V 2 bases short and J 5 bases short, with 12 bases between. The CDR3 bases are TGTGCCAGCAGTTTAGCTGGACAGAGATATGGCTACACCTTC. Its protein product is CASSLAGQRYGYTF.

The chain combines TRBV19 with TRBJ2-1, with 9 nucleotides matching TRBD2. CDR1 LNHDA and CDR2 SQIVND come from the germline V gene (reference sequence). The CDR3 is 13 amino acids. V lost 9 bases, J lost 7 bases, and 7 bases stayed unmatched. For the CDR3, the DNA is TGTGCCAGCAAGTCACTAGCGGGTAATGAGCAGTTCTTC. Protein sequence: CASKSLAGNEQFF.

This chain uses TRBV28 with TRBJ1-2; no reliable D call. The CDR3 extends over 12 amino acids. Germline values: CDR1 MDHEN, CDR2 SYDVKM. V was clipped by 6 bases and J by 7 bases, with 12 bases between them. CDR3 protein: CASSFPSAGYTF. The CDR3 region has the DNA TGTGCCAGCAGCTTCCCAAGCGCTGGCTACACCTTC.

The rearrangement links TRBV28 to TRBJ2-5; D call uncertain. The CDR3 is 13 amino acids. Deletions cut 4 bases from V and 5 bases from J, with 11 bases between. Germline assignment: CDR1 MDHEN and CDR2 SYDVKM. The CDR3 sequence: CASSSGDVETQYF. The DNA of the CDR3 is TGTGCCAGCAGTTCGGGTGACGTGGAGACCCAGTACTTC.

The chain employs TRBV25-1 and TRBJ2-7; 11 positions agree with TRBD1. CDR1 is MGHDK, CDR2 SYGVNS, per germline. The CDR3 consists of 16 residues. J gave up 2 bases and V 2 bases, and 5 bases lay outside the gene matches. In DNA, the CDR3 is TGTGCCAGCAGTGAACTGGGACAGGGGGTGGCCTACGAGCAGTACTTC. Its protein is CASSELGQGVAYEQYF.

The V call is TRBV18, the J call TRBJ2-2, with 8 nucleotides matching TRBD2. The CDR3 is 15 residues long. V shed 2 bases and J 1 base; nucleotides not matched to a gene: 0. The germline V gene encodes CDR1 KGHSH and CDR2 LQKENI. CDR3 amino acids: CASSPTSGNTGELFF. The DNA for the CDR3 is TGTGCCAGCTCACCAACTAGCGGGAACACCGGGGAGCTGTTTTTT.

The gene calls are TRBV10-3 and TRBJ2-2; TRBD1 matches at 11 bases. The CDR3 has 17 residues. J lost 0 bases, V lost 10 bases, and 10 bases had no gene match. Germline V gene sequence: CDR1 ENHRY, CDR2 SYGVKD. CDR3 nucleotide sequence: TGTGCCACCTCGGACAGGGGGCAGCTAGCGAACACCGGGGAGCTGTTTTTT. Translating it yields CATSDRGQLANTGELFF.

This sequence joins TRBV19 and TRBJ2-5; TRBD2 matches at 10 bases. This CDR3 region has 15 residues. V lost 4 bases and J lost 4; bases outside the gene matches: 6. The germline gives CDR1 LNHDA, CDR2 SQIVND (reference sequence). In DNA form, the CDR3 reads TGTGCCAGTAGTAAAAGCGGGGGGGCCAGAGAGACCCAGTACTTC. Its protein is CASSKSGGARETQYF. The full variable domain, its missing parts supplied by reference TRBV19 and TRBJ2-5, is DGGITQSPKYLFRKEGQNVTLSCEQNLNHDAMYWYRQDPGQGLRLIYYSQIVNDFQKGDIAEGYSVSREKKESFPLTVTSAQKNPTAFYLCASSKSGGARETQYFGPGTRLLVL.

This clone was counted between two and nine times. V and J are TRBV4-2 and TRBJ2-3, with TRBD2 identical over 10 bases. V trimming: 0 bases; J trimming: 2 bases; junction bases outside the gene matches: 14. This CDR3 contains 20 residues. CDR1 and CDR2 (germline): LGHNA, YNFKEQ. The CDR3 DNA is TGTGCCAGCAGCCAAGAAGGATATAGCGGGGGGCCAAAACCCACAGATACGCAGTATTTT. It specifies CASSQEGYSGGPKPTDTQYF.

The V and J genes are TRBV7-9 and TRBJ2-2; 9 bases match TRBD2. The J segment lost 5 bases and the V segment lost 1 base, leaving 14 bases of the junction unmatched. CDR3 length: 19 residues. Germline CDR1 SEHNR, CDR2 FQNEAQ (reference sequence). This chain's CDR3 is CASSLGFLAGERGTGELFF. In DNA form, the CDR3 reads TGTGCCAGCAGCTTAGGGTTCTTAGCGGGAGAGCGAGGGACCGGGGAGCTGTTTTTT.

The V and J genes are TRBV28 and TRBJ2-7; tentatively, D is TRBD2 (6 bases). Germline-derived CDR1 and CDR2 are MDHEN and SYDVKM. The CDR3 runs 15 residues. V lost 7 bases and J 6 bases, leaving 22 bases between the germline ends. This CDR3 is CASTLGGGVRREQYF. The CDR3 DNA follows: TGTGCCAGCACCCTGGGGGGTGGGGTGCGACGCGAGCAGTACTTC.

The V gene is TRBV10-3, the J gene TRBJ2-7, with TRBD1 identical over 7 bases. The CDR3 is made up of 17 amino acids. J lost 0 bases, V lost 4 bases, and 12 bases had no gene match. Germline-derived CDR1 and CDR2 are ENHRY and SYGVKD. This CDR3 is CAISGISQGSSSYEQYF. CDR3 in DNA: TGTGCCATCAGTGGAATATCACAGGGGTCTAGCTCCTACGAGCAGTACTTC.

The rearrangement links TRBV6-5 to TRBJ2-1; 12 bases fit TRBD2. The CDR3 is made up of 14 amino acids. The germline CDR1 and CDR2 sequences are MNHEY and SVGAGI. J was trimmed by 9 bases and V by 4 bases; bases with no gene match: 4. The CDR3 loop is CASSSGLAGSEQFF. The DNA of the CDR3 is TGTGCCAGCAGTTCCGGACTAGCGGGGAGTGAGCAGTTCTTC.

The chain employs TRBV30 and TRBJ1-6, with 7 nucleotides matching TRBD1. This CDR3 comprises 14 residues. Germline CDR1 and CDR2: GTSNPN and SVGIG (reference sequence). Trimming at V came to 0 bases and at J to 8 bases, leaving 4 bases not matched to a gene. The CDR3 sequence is CAWSVLTGDSPLHF. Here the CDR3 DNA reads TGTGCCTGGAGTGTACTAACAGGGGATTCACCCCTCCACTTT. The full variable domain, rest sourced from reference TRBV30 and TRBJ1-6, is SQTIHQWPATLVQPVGSPLSLECTVEGTSNPNLYWYRQAAGRGLQLLFYSVGIGQISSEVPQNLSASRPQDRQFILSSKKLLLSDSGFYLCAWSVLTGDSPLHFGNGTRLTVT.

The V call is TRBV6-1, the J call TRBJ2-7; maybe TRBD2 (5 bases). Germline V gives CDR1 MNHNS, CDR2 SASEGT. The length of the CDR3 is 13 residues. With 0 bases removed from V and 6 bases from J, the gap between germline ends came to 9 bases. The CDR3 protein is CASSEAFGGEQYF. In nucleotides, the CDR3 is TGTGCCAGCAGTGAAGCATTTGGAGGCGAGCAGTACTTC.